This T cell receptor (beta chain) was identified during a study of blood T cells in healthy people across ages. Worth noting for this clonotype: This may come from a read error, since a much larger clone is one base off.

Then a second PCR, running roughly 6 to 12 cycles, was carried out with a sample-barcoded 5' primer and a J-beta primer mix. All samples gave at least 2.5 million CDR3-containing paired-end reads. One entry per CDR3 protein results from TCRdb running MiXCR on the 5' RACE reads. This sample has approximately 730,000 distinct CDR3 sequences, with roughly 44% found just once. The sequenced sample consisted of blood. This clonotype originated in a woman aged 55 to 70 in good health.

The CDR3 DNA reads as TGTGCCAGCAGCTCAGGTGGCGGGGACGGCGAGCAGTACTTC. Protein sequence: CASSSGGGDGEQYF. The V gene is TRBV7-2, the J gene TRBJ2-7; possible D gene TRBD2, 6 bases. Per germline, CDR1 SGHTA and CDR2 FQGNSA. The CDR3 sequence is 14 residues long. V shed 4 bases and J shed 6 bases, with 16 bases lying between them.